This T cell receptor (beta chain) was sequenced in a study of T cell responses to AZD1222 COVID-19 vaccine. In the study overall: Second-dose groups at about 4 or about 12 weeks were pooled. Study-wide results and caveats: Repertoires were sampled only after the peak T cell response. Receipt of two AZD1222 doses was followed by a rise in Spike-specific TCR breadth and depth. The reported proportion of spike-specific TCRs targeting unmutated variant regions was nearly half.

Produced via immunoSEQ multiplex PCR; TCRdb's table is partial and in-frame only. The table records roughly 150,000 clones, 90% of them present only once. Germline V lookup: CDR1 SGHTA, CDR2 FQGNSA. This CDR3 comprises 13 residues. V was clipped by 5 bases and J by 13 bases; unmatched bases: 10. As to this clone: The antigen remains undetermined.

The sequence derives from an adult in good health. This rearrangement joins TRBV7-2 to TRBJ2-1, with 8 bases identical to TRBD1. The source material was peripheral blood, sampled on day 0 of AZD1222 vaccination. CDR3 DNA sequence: TGTGCCAGCAGCCCCCCCGGGACAGGTTTACAGTTCTTC. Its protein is CASSPPGTGLQFF.